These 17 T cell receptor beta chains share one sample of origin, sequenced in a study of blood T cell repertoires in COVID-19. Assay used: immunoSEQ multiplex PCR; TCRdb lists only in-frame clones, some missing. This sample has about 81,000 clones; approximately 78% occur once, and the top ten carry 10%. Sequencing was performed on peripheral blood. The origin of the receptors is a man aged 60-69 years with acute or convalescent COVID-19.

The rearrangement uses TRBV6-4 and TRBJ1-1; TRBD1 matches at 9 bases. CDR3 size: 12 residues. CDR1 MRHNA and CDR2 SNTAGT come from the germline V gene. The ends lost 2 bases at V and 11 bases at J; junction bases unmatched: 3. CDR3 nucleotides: TGTGCCAGCAGTGACAGACAGGGGGACGCTTTCTTT. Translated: CASSDRQGDAFF.

The CDR3 coding sequence is TGTGCCAGCAGCTTAGTTCAGGGGGCGGGAGCCCAGTACTTC. The encoded protein is CASSLVQGAGAQYF. The chain couples TRBV7-2 to TRBJ2-5; weak D call: TRBD1 (8 bases). The CDR3 length is 14 residues. Trimming removed 1 base from V and 9 bases from J, with 15 bases in between. Germline CDR1 SGHTA, CDR2 FQGNSA.

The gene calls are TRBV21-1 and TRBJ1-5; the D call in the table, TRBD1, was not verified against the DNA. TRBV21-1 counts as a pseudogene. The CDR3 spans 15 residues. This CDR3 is CAPGQGALSNQPQHF. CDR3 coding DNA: TGTGCCCCAGGTCAGGGGGCATTGAGCAATCAGCCCCAGCATTTT.

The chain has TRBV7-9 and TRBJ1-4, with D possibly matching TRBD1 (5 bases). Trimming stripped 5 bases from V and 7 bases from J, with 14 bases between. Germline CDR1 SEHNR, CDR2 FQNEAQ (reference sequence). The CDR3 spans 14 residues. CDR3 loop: CASSPGGTVEKLFF. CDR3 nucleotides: TGTGCCAGCAGCCCCGGGGGTACGGTTGAAAAACTGTTTTTT.

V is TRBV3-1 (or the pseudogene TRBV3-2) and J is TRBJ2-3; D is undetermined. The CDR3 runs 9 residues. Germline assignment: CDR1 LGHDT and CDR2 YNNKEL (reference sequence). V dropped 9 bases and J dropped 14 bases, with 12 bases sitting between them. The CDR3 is CASDGVAYF. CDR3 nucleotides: TGTGCCAGTGATGGTGTGGCGTATTTT.

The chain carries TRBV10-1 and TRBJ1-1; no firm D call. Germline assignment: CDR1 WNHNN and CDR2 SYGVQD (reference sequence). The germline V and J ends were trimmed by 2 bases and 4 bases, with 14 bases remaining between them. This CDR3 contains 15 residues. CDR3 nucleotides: TGCGCCAGCAGTGAGAGAAAACGAGTCGGCACTGAAGCTTTCTTT. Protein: CASSERKRVGTEAFF.

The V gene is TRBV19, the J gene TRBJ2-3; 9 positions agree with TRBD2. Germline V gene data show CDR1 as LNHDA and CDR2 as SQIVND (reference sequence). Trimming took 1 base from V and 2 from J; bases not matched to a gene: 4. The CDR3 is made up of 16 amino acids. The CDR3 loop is CASSIGRGGLTDTQYF. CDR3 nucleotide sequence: TGTGCCAGTAGTATAGGGCGGGGGGGCCTCACAGATACGCAGTATTTT.

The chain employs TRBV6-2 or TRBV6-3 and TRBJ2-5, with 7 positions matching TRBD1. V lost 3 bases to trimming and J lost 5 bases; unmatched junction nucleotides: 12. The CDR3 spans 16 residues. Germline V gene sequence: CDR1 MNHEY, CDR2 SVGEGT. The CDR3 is CASSYTPQGVAETQYF. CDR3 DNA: TGTGCCAGCAGTTATACCCCCCAGGGGGTAGCGGAGACCCAGTACTTC.

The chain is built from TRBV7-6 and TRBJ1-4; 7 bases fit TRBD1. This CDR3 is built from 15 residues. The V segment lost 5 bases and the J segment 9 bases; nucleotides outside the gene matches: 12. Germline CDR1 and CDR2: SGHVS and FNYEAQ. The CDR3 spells CASSPRDSPEQKLFF. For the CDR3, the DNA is TGTGCCAGCAGCCCACGGGACAGCCCTGAGCAAAAACTGTTTTTT.

In nucleotides, the CDR3 is TGTGCCAGCAGTCCCATAGCGGGAGGGCCCTACAATGAGCAGTTCTTC. It codes for CASSPIAGGPYNEQFF. The rearrangement links TRBV28 to TRBJ2-1; the match to TRBD2 covers 11 bases. Trimming cost V 5 bases and J 2 bases; bases outside gene matches: 5. Per the germline V gene, CDR1 is MDHEN and CDR2 is SYDVKM. This CDR3 spans 16 amino acids.

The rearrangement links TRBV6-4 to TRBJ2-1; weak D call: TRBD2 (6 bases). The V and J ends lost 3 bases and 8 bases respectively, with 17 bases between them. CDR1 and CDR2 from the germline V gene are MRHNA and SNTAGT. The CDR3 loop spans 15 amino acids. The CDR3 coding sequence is TGTGCCAGCAGTGAGGGGGGTCCGGGGAGCGATGAGCAGTTCTTC. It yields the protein CASSEGGPGSDEQFF.

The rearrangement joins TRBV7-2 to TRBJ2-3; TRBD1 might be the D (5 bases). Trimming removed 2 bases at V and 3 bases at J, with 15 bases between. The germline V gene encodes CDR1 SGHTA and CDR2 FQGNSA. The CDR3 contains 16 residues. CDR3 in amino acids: CASSLMTALGTDTQYF. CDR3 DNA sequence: TGTGCCAGCAGCTTAATGACAGCCTTAGGTACAGATACGCAGTATTTT.

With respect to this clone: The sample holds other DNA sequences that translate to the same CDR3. The chain's CDR3 is CASRASGGTDTQYF. The CDR3 nucleotides read TGTGCCAGCAGAGCCAGCGGGGGTACAGATACGCAGTATTTT. The chain has TRBV6-5 and TRBJ2-3; 8 bases line up with TRBD2. Germline V CDR1 and CDR2: MNHEY, SVGAGI. V shed 6 bases, J shed 3 bases, and the junction held 5 bases outside the gene matches. The CDR3 is 14 residues long.

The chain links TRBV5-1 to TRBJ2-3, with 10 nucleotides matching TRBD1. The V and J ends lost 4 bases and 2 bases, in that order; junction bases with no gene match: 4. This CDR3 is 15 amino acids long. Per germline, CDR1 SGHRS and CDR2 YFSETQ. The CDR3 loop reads CASSVGQGFTDTQYF. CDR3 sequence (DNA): TGCGCCAGCAGCGTGGGACAGGGGTTCACAGATACGCAGTATTTT.

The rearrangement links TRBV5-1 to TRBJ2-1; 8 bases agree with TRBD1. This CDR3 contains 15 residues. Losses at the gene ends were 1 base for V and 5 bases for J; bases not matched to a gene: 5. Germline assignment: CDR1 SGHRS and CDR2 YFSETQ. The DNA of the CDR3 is TGCGCCAGCAGCTTGCTTGGGACAGGAAACAATGAGCAGTTCTTC. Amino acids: CASSLLGTGNNEQFF.

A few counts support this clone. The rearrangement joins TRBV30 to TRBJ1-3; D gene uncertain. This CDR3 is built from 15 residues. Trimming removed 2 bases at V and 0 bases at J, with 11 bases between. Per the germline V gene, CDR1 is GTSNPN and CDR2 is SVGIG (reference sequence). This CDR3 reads CAWSLREISGNTIYF. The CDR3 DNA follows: TGTGCCTGGAGTCTTAGGGAGATCTCTGGAAACACCATATATTTT.

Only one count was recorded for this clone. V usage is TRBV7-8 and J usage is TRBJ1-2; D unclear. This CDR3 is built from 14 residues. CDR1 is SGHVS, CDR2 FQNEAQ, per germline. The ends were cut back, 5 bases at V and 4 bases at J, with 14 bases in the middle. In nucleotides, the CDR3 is TGTGCCAGCAGCCGAGATACACGCACCTATGGCTACACCTTC. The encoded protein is CASSRDTRTYGYTF.